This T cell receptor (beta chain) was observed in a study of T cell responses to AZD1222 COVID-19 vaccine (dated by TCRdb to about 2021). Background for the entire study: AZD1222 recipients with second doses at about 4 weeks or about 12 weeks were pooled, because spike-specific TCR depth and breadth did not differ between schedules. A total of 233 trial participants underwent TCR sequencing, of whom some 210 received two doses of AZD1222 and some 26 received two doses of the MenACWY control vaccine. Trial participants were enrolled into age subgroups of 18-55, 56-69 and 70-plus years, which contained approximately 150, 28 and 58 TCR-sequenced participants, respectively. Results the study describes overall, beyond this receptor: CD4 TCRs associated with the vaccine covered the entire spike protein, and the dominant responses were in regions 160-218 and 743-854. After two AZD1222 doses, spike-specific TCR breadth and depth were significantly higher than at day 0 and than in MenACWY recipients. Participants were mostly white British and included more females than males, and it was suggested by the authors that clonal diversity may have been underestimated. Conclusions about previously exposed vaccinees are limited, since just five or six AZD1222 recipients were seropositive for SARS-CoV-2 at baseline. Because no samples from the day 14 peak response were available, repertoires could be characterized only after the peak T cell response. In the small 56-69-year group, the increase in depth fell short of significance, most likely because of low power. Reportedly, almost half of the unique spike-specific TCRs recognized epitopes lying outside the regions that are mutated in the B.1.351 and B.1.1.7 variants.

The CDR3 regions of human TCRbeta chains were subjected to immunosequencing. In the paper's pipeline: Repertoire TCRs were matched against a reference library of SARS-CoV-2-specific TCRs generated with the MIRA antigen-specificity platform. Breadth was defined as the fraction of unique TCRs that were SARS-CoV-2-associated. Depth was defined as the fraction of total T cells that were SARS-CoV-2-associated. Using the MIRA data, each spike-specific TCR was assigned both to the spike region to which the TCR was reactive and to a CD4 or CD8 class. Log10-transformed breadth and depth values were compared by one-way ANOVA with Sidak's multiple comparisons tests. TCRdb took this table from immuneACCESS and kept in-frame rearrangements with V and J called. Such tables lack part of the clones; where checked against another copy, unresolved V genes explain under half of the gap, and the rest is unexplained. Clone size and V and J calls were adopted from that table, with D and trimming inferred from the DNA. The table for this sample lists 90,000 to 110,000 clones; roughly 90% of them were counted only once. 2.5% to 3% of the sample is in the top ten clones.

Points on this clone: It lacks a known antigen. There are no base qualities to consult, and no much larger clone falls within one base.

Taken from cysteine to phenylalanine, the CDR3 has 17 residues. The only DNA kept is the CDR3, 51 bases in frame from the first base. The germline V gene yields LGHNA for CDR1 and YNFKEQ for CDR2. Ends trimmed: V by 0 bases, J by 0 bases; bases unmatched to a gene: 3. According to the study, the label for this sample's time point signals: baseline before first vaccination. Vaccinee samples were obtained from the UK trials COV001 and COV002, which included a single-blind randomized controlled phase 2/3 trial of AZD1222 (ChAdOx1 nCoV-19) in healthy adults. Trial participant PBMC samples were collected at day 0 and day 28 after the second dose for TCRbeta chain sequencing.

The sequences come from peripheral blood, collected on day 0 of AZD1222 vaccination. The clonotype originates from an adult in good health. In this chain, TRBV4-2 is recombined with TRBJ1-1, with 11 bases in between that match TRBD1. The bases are TGTGCCAGCAGCCAAGATCGGACAGGGGGCATGAACACTGAAGCTTTCTTT. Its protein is CASSQDRTGGMNTEAFF.